The T cell receptor (beta chain) described here comes from a study of blood T cell repertoires in COVID-19. Overall study context: From the United States, Italy and Spain came samples of acute and convalescent COVID-19.

The CDR3 spans 14 residues. The trim removed 2 bases at V and 4 bases at J, leaving 4 bases unmatched. Per the germline V gene, CDR1 is MDHEN and CDR2 is SYDVKM. Authors' processing steps: For nucleated cells, counts were estimated from reference gene primer amplification. The repertoire was sequenced with immunoSEQ multiplex PCR; TCRdb's copy has only in-frame clones and lacks some. That table supplies the V and J calls and clone size; D and trimming were determined from the DNA. This table has approximately 170,000 clones, roughly 80% appearing once. Participants were placed into cohorts based on the clinical history they reported. Note on this clone: This CDR3 is also generated by other DNA sequences in the sample.

The J gene is TRBJ1-1, the V gene TRBV28; TRBD1 agrees at 7 bases. This receptor was obtained from a woman under 40 who had recovered from COVID-19. The sequenced sample was PBMCs or T cells enriched from blood (not recorded which). CDR3 protein: CASSLDRVRTEAFF. The CDR3, as DNA: TGTGCCAGCAGTTTAGACAGGGTTCGCACTGAAGCTTTCTTT.